A single sample gave rise to the 4 T cell receptor beta chains below, sequenced in a study of blood T cell repertoires in COVID-19. Clones were read by immunoSEQ multiplex PCR, and TCRdb kept only the in-frame ones, dropping some. The sample yields 300,000 to 450,000 clones, roughly 86% seen once. The specimen was peripheral blood. All receptors derive from a human donor with acute or convalescent COVID-19. The donor label of this sample is uncertain.

This clone was counted a few times. The chain uses TRBV29-1 and TRBJ2-7, with 7 bases identical to TRBD1. V shed 7 bases, J shed 4 bases, and the junction held 4 bases outside the gene matches. The CDR3 totals 11 residues. The germline V gene encodes CDR1 SQVTM and CDR2 ANQGSEA. In DNA form, the CDR3 reads TGCAGCGCATTGACAGGGTACGAGCAGTACTTC. This encodes CSALTGYEQYF.

This chain uses TRBV4-2 with TRBJ1-1; 7 bases are a match to TRBD1. Germline lookup yields CDR1 LGHNA and CDR2 YNFKEQ. Unmatched junction bases numbered 18, after V lost 0 bases and J lost 8 bases. This CDR3 comprises 18 residues. The CDR3 DNA follows: TGTGCCAGCAGCCAAGATCGCCCCGGGGTACGGACAGGTGTGGAAGCTTTCTTT. Its protein product is CASSQDRPGVRTGVEAFF.

The rearrangement links TRBV5-1 to TRBJ1-2; D ambiguous. The CDR3 consists of 15 residues. The germline V gene has CDR1 SGHRS and CDR2 YFSETQ. Trimming removed 1 base at V and 4 bases at J, with 14 bases between. The chain's CDR3 is CASSLLSNGRYGYTF. CDR3 sequence (DNA): TGCGCCAGCAGCTTGTTGTCGAATGGGCGCTATGGCTACACCTTC.

Worth noting for this clone: An end of the junction differs from the germline gene, which may be a read error. The chain links TRBV5-6 to TRBJ1-5; 11 nucleotides agree with TRBD1. The CDR3 totals 16 residues. CDR1 is SGHDT, CDR2 YYEEEE, per germline. CDR3 coding DNA: TGTGCCAGTAGCTTGAGGGGACAGGGGGGCAATCAGCCCCAGCATTTT. Encoded protein: CASSLRGQGGNQPQHF.